This TCR beta chain was sequenced in a study of OX40 agonist ivuxolimab in advanced cancers. A remark on this clone: The antigen is not known.

Findings and caveats of the study: With doses of 0.1 to 3.0 mg/kg, CD4+ and CD8+ blood T cells had undergone clonal expansion by week 6.

Sequenced by immunoSEQ multiplex PCR; TCRdb stores in-frame clones only, minus some. In the table there are 80,000 to 95,000 clones, just over 90% of which are singletons. Losses at the gene ends were 2 bases for V and 5 bases for J; bases not matched to a gene: 7. This CDR3 contains 16 residues. Germline CDR1 MNHNS, CDR2 SASEGT. The TCR was taken from an adult with an advanced solid tumor such as melanoma, head and neck, liver or kidney cancer. The sample was CD4+ or CD8+ T cells sorted from blood, taken in a trial of the OX40 agonist ivuxolimab. V is TRBV6-1 and J is TRBJ2-5; 11 bases are a match to TRBD2. CDR3 loop: CASSERSGRARETQYF. The CDR3 nucleotides read TGTGCCAGCAGTGAACGTAGCGGGAGGGCCCGTGAGACCCAGTACTTC.